The present entry profiles one TCR beta chain with its context. This clone was found once. The target of this receptor is not known. The input lacks base qualities; no much larger clone sits a single base away. This sample was taken from a study of blood T cell repertoires in COVID-19 (TCRdb year 2020). With respect to the entire study: Samples from collaborators originated in the United States, Italy and Spain and spanned both the acute and convalescent phases of COVID-19. The material from the prospective study consisted of cDNA or gDNA derived from T cells, B-cell-depleted T cells, or PBMCs. HLA class I and class II types, where available, came from metadata supplied by the sample provider rather than from assay-based typing. The repertoires were made available in a free public database intended to serve as a resource for research on the immune response to SARS-CoV-2. The dataset comprised deeply sampled blood TCRbeta repertoires from subjects exposed to, actively infected with, or recovered from COVID-19. The samples were drawn from the first 160 participants of the ongoing ImmuneRACE study and from 950 to 1,500 subjects provided by 6 global collaborators. The sample metadata nearly always contained a de-identified subject ID, COVID-19 status, age in years and sex. Findings and caveats that apply to the study as a whole: How much clinical and demographic metadata was included differed by source and by participant, and the metadata was provided uncurated.

Enrolling through a virtual design, the prospective study's participants ranged in age from roughly 18 to 89 years and lived across around 25 United States geographic areas. To assign participants to cohorts, the prospective study relied on clinical history that participants themselves reported in a screening survey and a study questionnaire. In the prospective study, whole blood, serum and a nasopharyngeal or oropharyngeal swab were collected from each participant by mobile phlebotomists. Additional blood draws and questionnaires over an approximately two-month period could optionally be provided by prospective study participants. Prospective study blood samples were shipped either frozen or at room temperature before DNA extraction. The CDR3 holds 19 amino acids from the cysteine to the phenylalanine. Of the read, only the CDR3 DNA is kept; its 57 bases are in frame from base 1. V sheds 0 bases and J sheds 1 base, leaving 19 bases between their ends. The germline V gene (reference sequence) specifies LGHDT as CDR1 and YNNKEL as CDR2.

TCRbeta CDR3 regions were amplified from genomic DNA by means of the immunoSEQ Assay, a bias-controlled multiplex PCR. On the study's bioinformatics: Nucleated cell counts per sample were estimated from amplification of reference gene primers within the assay. To quantify the absolute abundance of each unique TCRbeta CDR3 rearrangement, sequence reads were collapsed and filtered. Productive Simpson clonality was computed per sample as the square root of Simpson's diversity index over productive rearrangements. TCRdb provides this immuneACCESS table in a form limited to in-frame rearrangements. Some clones are lacking; in checked studies, under half of them reflect an unresolved V gene, and why the rest are absent is not known. V, J and clone size are taken as reported in that table, and D and trimming were inferred from the DNA itself. This sample lists about 280,000 clones; around 87% were detected once. The ten largest make up around 1.7% of the sample.

The sequence links TRBV3-1 (or the pseudogene TRBV3-2) to TRBJ1-5; TRBD1 is a possible D gene, resting on 6 matching bases. The sample was PBMCs or T cells enriched from blood (not recorded which). The source of this sequence is a woman aged 18 to 35 with acute COVID-19. The bases are TGTGCCAGCAGCCAAGACCACAGGGTAGTAGAAAAAAGCAATCAGCCCCAGCATTTT. This sequence encodes CASSQDHRVVEKSNQPQHF.